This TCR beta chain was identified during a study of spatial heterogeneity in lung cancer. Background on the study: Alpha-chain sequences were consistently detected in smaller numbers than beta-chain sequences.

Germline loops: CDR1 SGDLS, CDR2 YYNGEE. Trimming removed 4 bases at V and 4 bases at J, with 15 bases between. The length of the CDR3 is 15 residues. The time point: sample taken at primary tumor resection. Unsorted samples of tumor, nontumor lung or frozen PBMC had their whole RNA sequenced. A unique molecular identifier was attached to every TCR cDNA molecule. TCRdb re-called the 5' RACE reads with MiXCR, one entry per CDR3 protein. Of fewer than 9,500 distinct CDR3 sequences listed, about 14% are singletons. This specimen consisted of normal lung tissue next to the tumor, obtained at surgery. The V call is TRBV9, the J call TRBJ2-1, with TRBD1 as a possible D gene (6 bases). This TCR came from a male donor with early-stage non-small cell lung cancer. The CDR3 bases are TGTGCCAGCAGCTTACAGGGTTCCCCTTACAATGAGCAGTTCTTC. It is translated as CASSLQGSPYNEQFF.